This T cell receptor beta chain derives from a study of type 1 and type 2 diabetes patients. PCR was run on genomic DNA. A primer set of 30 forward and 13 reverse primers amplified the CDR3. MiXCR, run by TCRdb on the multiplex PCR reads, gives a single entry per CDR3 protein. The repertoire consists of about 270,000 distinct CDR3 sequences, with approximately 50% occurring once and the leading ten covering around 13%. This clonotype turned up a few times. The trim removed 5 bases at V and 4 bases at J, leaving 7 bases unmatched. Germline V gene lookup returns CDR1 MNHNY and CDR2 SVGAGI (reference sequence). The CDR3 covers 16 residues.

Material for sequencing was peripheral blood mononuclear cells (PBMCs). This chain links TRBV6-6 with TRBJ2-1, with 11 bases lining up with TRBD1. This TCR was sampled from a man aged 18-30 years with type 2 diabetes. CDR3 sequence reads: CASSKTGTGGYNEQFF. CDR3 in DNA: TGTGCCAGCAGTAAAACCGGGACAGGGGGATACAATGAGCAGTTCTTC.